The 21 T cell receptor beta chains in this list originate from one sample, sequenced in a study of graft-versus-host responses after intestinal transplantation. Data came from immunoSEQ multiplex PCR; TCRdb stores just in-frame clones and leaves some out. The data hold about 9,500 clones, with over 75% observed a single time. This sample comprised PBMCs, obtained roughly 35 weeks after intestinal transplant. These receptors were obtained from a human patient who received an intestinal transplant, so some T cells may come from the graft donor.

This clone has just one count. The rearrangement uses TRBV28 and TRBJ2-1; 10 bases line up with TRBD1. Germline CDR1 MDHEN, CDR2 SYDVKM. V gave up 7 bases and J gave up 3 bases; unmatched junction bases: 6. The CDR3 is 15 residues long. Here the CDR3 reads CASNPGQGDYNEQFF. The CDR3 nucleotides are TGTGCCAGCAACCCCGGACAGGGGGACTACAATGAGCAGTTCTTC.

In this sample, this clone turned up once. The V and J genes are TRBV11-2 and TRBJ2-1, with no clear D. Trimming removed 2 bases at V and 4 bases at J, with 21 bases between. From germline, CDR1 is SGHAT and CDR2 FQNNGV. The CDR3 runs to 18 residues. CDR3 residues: CASSLQPPQPGPYNEQFF. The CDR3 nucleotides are TGTGCCAGCAGCTTACAGCCCCCCCAACCCGGACCTTACAATGAGCAGTTCTTC.

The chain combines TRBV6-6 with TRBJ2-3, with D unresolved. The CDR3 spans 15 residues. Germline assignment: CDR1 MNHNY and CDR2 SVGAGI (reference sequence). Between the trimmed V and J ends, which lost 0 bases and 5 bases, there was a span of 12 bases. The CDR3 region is CASSYSPRREDTQYF. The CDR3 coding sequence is TGTGCCAGCAGTTACTCCCCTAGGCGCGAAGATACGCAGTATTTT.

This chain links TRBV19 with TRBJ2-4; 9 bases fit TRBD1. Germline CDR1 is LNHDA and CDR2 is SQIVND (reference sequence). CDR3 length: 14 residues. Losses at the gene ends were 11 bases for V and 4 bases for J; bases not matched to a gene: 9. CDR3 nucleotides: TGTGCCCGAGGGACAGGGATGGGGAAAAACATTCAGTACTTC. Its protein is CARGTGMGKNIQYF.

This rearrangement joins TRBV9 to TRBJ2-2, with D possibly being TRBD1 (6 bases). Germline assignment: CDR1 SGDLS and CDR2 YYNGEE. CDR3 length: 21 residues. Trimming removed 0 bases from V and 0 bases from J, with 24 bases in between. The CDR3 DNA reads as TGTGCCAGCAGCGTAGAGACCCCCTCCGGGACAACGTACGCGAACACCGGGGAGCTGTTTTTT. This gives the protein CASSVETPSGTTYANTGELFF.

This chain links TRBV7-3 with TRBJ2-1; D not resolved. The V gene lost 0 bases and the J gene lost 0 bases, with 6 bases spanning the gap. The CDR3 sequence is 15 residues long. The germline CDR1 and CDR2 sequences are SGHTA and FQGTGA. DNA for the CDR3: TGTGCCAGCAGCTTAACGCCTAGCTCCTACAATGAGCAGTTCTTC. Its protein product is CASSLTPSSYNEQFF.

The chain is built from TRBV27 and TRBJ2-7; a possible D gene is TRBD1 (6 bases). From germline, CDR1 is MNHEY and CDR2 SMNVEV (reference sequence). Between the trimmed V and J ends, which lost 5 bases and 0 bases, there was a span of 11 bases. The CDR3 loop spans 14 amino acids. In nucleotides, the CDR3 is TGTGCCAGCAGTAAGACAGGCTTCTCCTACGAGCAGTACTTC. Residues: CASSKTGFSYEQYF.

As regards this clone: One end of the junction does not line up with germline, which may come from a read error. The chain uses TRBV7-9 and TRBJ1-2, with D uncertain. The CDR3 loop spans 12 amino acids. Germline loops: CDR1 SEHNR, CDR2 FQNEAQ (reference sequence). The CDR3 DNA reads TGTGCCAGCAGCTTCGCAGCGTATGGCCACACCTTC. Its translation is CASSFAAYGHTF.

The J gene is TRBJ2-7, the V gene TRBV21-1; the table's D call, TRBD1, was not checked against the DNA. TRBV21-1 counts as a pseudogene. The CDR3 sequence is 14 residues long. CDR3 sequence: CASPNTQGAGEQYF. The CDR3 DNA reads TGTGCCAGCCCGAATACCCAGGGGGCGGGCGAGCAGTACTTC.

Written as DNA, the CDR3 is TGTGCCAGCAGTCCAAGCGGGAGCGGCAATGAGCAGTTCTTC. Amino acids: CASSPSGSGNEQFF. The gene calls are TRBV2 and TRBJ2-1; 8 positions agree with TRBD2. Germline CDR1 is SNHLY and CDR2 is FYNNEI. V lost 5 bases and J lost 6; bases outside the gene matches: 6. The CDR3 is 14 residues long.

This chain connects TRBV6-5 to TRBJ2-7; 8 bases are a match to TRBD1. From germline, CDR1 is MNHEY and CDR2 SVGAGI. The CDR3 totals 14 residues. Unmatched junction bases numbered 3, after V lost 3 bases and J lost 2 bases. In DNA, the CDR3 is TGTGCCAGCAGTTATCAGGGGGCCCCCTACGAGCAGTACTTC. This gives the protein CASSYQGAPYEQYF.

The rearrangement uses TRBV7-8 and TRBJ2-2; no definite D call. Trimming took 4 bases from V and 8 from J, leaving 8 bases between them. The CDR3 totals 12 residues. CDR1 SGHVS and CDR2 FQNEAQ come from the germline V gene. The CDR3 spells CASSSYGGELFF. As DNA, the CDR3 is TGTGCCAGCAGCTCCTATGGGGGGGAGCTGTTTTTT.

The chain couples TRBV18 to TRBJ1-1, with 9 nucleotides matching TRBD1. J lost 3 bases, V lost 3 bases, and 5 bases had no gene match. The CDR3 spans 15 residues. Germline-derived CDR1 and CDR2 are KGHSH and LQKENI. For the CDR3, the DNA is TGTGCCAGCTCACCTTACCGGGACAGGGACACTGAAGCTTTCTTT. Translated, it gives CASSPYRDRDTEAFF.

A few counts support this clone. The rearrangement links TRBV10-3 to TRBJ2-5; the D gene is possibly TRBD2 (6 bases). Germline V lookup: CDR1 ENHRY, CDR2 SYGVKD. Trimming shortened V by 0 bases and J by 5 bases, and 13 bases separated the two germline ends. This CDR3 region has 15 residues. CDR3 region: CAISESTGVGETQYF. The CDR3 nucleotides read TGTGCCATCAGTGAGTCGACGGGAGTTGGGGAGACCCAGTACTTC.

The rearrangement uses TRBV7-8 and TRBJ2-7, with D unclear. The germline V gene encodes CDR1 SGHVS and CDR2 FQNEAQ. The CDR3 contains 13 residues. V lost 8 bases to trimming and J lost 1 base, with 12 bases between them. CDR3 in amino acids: CASSPHGSYEQYF. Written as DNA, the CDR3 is TGTGCCAGCTCCCCCCACGGTTCCTACGAGCAGTACTTC.

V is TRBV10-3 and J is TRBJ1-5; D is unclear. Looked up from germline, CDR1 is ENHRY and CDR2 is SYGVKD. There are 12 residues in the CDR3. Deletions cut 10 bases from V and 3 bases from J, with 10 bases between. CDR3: CATADINQPQHF. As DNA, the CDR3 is TGTGCCACCGCCGATATCAATCAGCCCCAGCATTTT.

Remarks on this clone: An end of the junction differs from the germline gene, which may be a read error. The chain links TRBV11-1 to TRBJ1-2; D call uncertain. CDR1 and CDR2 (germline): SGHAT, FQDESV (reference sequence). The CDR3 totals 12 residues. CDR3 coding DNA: TGTGCCAGCAGCTTCGCAGCGTATGGCCACACCTTC. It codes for CASSFAAYGHTF.

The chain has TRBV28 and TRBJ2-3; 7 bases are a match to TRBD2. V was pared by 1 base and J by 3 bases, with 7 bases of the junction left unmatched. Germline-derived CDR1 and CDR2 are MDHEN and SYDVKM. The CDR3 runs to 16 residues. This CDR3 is CASSLYERDDTDTQYF. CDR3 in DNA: TGTGCCAGCAGTTTATATGAGCGGGATGATACAGATACGCAGTATTTT.

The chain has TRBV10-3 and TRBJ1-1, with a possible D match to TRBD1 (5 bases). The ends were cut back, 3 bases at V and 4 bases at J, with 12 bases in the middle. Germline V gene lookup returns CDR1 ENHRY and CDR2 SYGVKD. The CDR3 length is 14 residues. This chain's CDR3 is CAISEEGALTEAFF. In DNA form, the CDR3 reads TGTGCCATCAGTGAAGAAGGGGCTCTCACTGAAGCTTTCTTT.

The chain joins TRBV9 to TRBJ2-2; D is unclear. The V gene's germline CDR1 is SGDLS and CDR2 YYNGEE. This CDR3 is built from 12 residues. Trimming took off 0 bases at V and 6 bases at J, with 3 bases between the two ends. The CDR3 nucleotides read TGTGCCAGCAGCGTAGCGGCCGGGGAGCTGTTTTTT. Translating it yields CASSVAAGELFF. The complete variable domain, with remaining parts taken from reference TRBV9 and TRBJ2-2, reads DSGVTQTPKHLITATGQRVTLRCSPRSGDLSVYWYQQSLDQGLQFLIQYYNGEERAKGNILERFSAQQFPDLHSELNLSSLELGDSALYFCASSVAAGELFFGEGSRLTVL.

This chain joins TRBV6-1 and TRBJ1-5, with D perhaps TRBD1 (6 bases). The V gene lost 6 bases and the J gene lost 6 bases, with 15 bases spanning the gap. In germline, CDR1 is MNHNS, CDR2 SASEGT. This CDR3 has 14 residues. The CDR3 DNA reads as TGTGCCAGCAGGTCACAGGGAGGGGGTCAGCCCCAGCATTTT. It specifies CASRSQGGGQPQHF.